The clone carrying this T cell receptor (beta chain) was seen a few times. This entry comes from a study of T cells after yellow fever vaccination. The overall study: With SMART-Seq v4 Ultra Low Input, the fractions containing low cell numbers were prepared.

A single record per CDR3 protein comes from TCRdb applying MiXCR to the 5' RACE reads. The table includes some 170,000 distinct CDR3 sequences, over 7% detected once. The V and J ends lost 5 bases and 5 bases respectively, with 13 bases between them. The CDR3 spans 14 residues. The J gene is TRBJ2-1, the V gene TRBV12-3 or TRBV12-4; D not resolved. The sequenced sample was CD8+ T cells sorted from PBMCs, obtained 45 days after the yellow fever booster vaccination. The receptor's source is a young man who received the YFV17D yellow fever vaccine. CDR3 coding DNA: TGTGCCAGCAGTCGGATCAGGCTAGACAATGAGCAGTTCTTC. It yields the protein CASSRIRLDNEQFF.